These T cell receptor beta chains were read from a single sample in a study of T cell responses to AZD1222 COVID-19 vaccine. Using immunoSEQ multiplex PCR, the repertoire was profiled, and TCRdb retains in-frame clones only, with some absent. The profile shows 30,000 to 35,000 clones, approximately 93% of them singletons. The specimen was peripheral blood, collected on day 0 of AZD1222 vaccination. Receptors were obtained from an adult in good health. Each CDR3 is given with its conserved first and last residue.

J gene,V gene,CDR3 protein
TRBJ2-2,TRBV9,CASSPGGTGELFF
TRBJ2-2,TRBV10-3,CATSGTDNPLANTGELFF
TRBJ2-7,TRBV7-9,CASSLAGGEQYF
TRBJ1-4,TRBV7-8,CASSLAQRTEKLFF
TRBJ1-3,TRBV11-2,CASSLEARGSGNTIYF
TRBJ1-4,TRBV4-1,CASSQQGEAEKLFF
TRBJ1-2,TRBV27,CASIPWTGANYGYTF
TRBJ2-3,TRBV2,CASSWTGTNTDTQYF
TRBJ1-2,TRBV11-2,CASSWKSFSGYTF
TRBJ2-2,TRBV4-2,CASSQEARLGGELFF
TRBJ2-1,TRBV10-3,CAIREAGADWNEQFF
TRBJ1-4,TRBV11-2,CASSLGRLVNEKLFF
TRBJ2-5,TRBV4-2,CASSLTGDQETQYF
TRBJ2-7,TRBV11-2,CASSPDGRPSYEQYF
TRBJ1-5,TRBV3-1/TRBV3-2,CASSQLQGKGNQPQHF
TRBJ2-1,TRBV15,CATSQTSVYNEQFF
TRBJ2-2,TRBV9,CASTSQGATGELFF
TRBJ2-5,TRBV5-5,CASSLVAVQETQYF
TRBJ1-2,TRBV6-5,CASKPGQGDYGYTF
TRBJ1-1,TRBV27,CASKTGGTEAFF
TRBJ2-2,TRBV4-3,CASSQGAGGNTGELFF
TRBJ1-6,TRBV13,CASSPTGAYSPLHF
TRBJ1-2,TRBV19,CASSPRTLGDYGYTF
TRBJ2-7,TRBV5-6,CASSLAGQGQAQYF
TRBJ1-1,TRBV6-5,CASRFQGDGTEAFF
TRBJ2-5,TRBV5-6,CASSLRWRGIETQYF
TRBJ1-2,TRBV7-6,CASSLRVRGAYGYTF
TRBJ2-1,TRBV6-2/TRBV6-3,CASSYWRGDPSYNEQFF
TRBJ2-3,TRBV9,CASSVAPAGKGSDTQYF
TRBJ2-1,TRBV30,CAWSPLPGGSYNEQFF
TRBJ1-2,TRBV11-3,CASSDIGGVGYGYTF
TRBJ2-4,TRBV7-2,CASSQLTKNIQYF
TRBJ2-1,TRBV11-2,CASSLGLAGGQGNEQFF
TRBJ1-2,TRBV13,CASSLEGNYGYTF
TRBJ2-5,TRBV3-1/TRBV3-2,CASSLGLAGGRQETQYF
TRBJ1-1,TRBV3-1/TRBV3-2,CASSQDSRTGSFGTEAFF
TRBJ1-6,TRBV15,CATSTVRGGNSPLHF
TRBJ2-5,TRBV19,CASSMTGEETQYF
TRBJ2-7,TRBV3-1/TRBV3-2,CASSQVGGAPYEQYF
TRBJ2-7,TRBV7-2,CASSRDSSSYEQYF
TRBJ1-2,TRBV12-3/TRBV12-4,CASTTVYGYTF
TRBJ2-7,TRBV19,CASSYRENSYEQYF
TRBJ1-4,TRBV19,CASSETGMPSITEKLFF
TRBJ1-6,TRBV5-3,CARSLGDRGDSPLHF
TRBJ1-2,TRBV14,CASSQAIQGGYTF
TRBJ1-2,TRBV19,CASSALYGYTF
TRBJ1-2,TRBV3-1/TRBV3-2,CASSQGGDANYGYTF
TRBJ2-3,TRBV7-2,CASGKQFSTDTQYF
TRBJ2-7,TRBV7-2,CASSTDRGAPYEQYF
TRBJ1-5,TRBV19,CASSPPEVGFGNQPQHF
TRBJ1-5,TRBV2,CASSDDLGQPQHF
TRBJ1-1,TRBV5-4,CASSPDRVTEAFF
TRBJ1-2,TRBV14,CASSQQGGYGYTF
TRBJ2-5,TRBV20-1,CSVDRVETQYF
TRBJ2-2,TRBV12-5,CASGLGTSNTGELFF